Reported below is one TCR beta chain. What it binds is unknown. Data came from immunoSEQ multiplex PCR; TCRdb stores just in-frame clones and leaves some out. The sample contains under 100,000 clones, 85% of which appear only once. This CDR3 region has 17 residues. V shed 4 bases and J 7 bases; nucleotides not matched to a gene: 13. Germline values: CDR1 SGHRS, CDR2 YFSETQ. The sample comes from a study of glioma-infiltrating T cells after dendritic cell vaccination. Fresh-frozen tumor tissue and more than two years of survival data were available for all. The study's findings and limits: The cohort had few patients with full blood and tumor sets.

The specimen comprised blood, sampled before dendritic cell vaccination. This rearrangement joins TRBV5-1 to TRBJ2-1; TRBD2 agrees at 11 bases. The clonotype comes from a human donor with glioblastoma. This CDR3 is CASSITSGTSGVNEQFF. In nucleotides, the CDR3 is TGCGCCAGCAGCATAACCTCCGGGACTAGCGGAGTAAATGAGCAGTTCTTC.